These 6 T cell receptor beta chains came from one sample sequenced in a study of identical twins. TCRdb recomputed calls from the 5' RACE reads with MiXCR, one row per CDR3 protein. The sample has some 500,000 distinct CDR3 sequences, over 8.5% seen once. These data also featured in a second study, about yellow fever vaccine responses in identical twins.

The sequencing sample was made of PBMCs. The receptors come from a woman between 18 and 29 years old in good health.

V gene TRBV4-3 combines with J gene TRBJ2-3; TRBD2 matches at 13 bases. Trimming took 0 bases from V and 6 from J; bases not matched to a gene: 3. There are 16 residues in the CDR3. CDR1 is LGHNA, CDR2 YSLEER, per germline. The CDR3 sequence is CASSQELAGGPDTQYF. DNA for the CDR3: TGCGCCAGCAGCCAAGAACTAGCGGGAGGGCCGGATACGCAGTATTTT.

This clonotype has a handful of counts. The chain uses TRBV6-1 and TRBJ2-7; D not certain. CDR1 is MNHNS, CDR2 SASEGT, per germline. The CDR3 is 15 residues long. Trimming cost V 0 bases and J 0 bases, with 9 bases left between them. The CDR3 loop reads CASSEASQSSYEQYF. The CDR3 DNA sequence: TGTGCCAGCAGTGAAGCGTCCCAGAGCTCCTACGAGCAGTACTTC.

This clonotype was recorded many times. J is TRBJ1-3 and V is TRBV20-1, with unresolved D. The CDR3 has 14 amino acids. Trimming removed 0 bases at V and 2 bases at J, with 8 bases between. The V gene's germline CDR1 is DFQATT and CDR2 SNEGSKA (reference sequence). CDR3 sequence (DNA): TGCAGTGCTAGAGATCCATCCCCTGGAAACACCATATATTTT. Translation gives CSARDPSPGNTIYF.

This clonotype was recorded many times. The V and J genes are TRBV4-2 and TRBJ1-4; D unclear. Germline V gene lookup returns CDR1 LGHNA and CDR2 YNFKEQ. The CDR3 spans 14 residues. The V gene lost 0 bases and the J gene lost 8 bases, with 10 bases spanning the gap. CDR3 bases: TGTGCCAGCAGCCAAGATCCGGGGTTGGAAAAACTGTTTTTT. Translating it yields CASSQDPGLEKLFF.

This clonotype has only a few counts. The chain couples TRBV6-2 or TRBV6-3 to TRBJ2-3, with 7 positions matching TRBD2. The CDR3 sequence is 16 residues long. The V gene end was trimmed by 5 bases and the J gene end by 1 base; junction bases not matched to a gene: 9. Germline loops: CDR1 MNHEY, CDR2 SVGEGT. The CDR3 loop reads CASSHPPREGTDTQYF. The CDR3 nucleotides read TGTGCCAGCAGTCACCCTCCCCGGGAGGGCACAGATACGCAGTATTTT.

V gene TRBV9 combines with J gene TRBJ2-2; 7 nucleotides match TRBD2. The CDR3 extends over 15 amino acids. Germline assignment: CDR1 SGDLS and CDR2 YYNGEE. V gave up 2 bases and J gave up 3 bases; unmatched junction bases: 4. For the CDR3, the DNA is TGTGCCAGCAGCGTTGGGGGGGGAGACACCGGGGAGCTGTTTTTT. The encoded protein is CASSVGGGDTGELFF.